The 20 T cell receptor beta chains reported below all come from one sample, sequenced in a study of CD8+CD57+ T cells in acquired aplastic anemia. All patients picked for sequencing had shown, by flow cytometry, an expansion of CD8+CD57+ cells. The template used for profiling TCR beta VDJ and CDR3 was genomic DNA. TCRdb redid the calling of the reads with MiXCR, one entry per CDR3 protein. The sample consists of 150,000 to 200,000 distinct CDR3 sequences, roughly 50% of them appearing once. Sequencing was done on a sample of sorted CD4+, CD8+, or CD8+CD57+ T cells (not recorded which) from PBMCs. These TCRs come from a human donor with aplastic anemia.

This clonotype was recorded many times. The V call is TRBV20-1, the J call TRBJ2-1; 8 bases are a match to TRBD1. Germline-derived CDR1 and CDR2 are DFQATT and SNEGSKA (reference sequence). V shed 3 bases, J shed 9 bases, and the junction held 4 bases outside the gene matches. The CDR3 extends over 12 amino acids. CDR3 residues: CSASNRGTEQFF. The CDR3 bases are TGCAGTGCTAGTAACAGGGGGACTGAGCAGTTCTTC.

Details on this clonotype: At one end, the junction sequence differs from germline, possibly due to a read error. The rearrangement uses TRBV20-1 and TRBJ2-1; D perhaps matches TRBD2 (6 bases). CDR1 and CDR2 (germline): DFQATT, SNEGSKA (reference sequence). The CDR3 is made up of 15 amino acids. CDR3 loop: CRDLCGGPTYTEQFF. The CDR3 coding sequence is TGCAGGGACTTATGCGGAGGGCCGACCTACACTGAGCAGTTCTTC.

The chain employs TRBV5-1 and TRBJ2-5, with D possibly being TRBD2 (6 bases). The V end was cut by 2 bases, the J end by 4 bases, with 15 bases between. From germline, CDR1 is SGHRS and CDR2 YFSETQ. The CDR3 spans 15 residues. The CDR3 region is CASSFGGGDGETQYF. In DNA, the CDR3 is TGCGCCAGCAGCTTCGGGGGTGGGGATGGAGAGACCCAGTACTTC.

Turning to this clonotype: It may be a read error: a sequence one base away is much more abundant. V usage is TRBV4-1 and J usage is TRBJ2-3; D might be TRBD1 (5 bases). Germline V gene sequence: CDR1 MGHRA, CDR2 YSYEKL. The CDR3 covers 17 residues. V lost 0 bases, J lost 7 bases, and 20 bases lay in between. The CDR3 DNA sequence: TGCGCCAGCAGCCAAGAGGTCGACAGTTTCACCAGGAATACGCAGTATTTT. Its protein is CASSQEVDSFTRNTQYF.

This clonotype was seen only a few times. This chain connects TRBV20-1 to TRBJ2-7; D is perhaps TRBD2 (6 bases). V shed 5 bases and J shed 5 bases, with 16 bases lying between them. The CDR3 totals 13 residues. The germline V gene has CDR1 DFQATT and CDR2 SNEGSKA (reference sequence). The CDR3 DNA reads TGCAGTGCTCCGGGGGACGTTACCCACGAGCAGTACTTC. It translates to CSAPGDVTHEQYF.

This clonotype was picked up a small number of times. The rearrangement joins TRBV19 to TRBJ1-3; D remains ambiguous. Germline assignment: CDR1 LNHDA and CDR2 SQIVND (reference sequence). The ends were cut back, 5 bases at V and 1 base at J, with 6 bases in the middle. The CDR3 is 13 amino acids. CDR3 bases: TGTGCCAGTAGTTATGGGTCTGGAAACACCATATATTTT. Its protein product is CASSYGSGNTIYF.

The V gene is TRBV9, the J gene TRBJ2-5; maybe TRBD1 (5 bases). The length of the CDR3 is 15 residues. Looked up from germline, CDR1 is SGDLS and CDR2 is YYNGEE. The V end was cut by 0 bases, the J end by 1 base, with 10 bases between. The CDR3 is CASSVGGSTQETQYF. CDR3 in DNA: TGTGCCAGCAGCGTAGGGGGCAGTACCCAAGAGACCCAGTACTTC. Together with reference TRBV9 and TRBJ2-5, the CDR3 gives the full variable domain: DSGVTQTPKHLITATGQRVTLRCSPRSGDLSVYWYQQSLDQGLQFLIQYYNGEERAKGNILERFSAQQFPDLHSELNLSSLELGDSALYFCASSVGGSTQETQYFGPGTRLLVL.

There are many counts of this clonotype. The rearrangement uses TRBV6-5 and TRBJ1-6; D is uncertain. The germline gives CDR1 MNHEY, CDR2 SVGAGI. The CDR3 totals 13 residues. V lost 3 bases and J lost 13, with 13 bases in between. The CDR3 spells CASSYKAAEPLHF. The DNA of the CDR3 is TGTGCCAGCAGTTATAAGGCAGCGGAGCCCCTCCACTTT.

This clonotype was counted a few times. This chain links TRBV5-6 with TRBJ1-4; 7 bases are shared with TRBD1. This CDR3 has 16 amino acids. V was clipped by 4 bases and J by 0 bases; unmatched bases: 6. In germline, CDR1 is SGHDT, CDR2 YYEEEE. CDR3: CASSPQGQATNEKLFF. CDR3 nucleotide sequence: TGTGCCAGCAGCCCACAAGGACAGGCAACTAATGAAAAACTGTTTTTT.

The chain carries TRBV20-1 and TRBJ1-2; D uncertain. The CDR3 spans 11 residues. V was shortened by 2 bases and J by 2 bases, with 3 bases between the two germline ends. The V gene's germline CDR1 is DFQATT and CDR2 SNEGSKA (reference sequence). The chain's CDR3 is CSARQNYGYTF. DNA of the CDR3: TGCAGTGCTAGACAAAACTATGGCTACACCTTC.

The chain couples TRBV2 to TRBJ1-1, with 7 bases lining up with TRBD1. The trim removed 7 bases at V and 1 base at J, leaving 9 bases unmatched. Germline CDR1 SNHLY, CDR2 FYNNEI. This CDR3 region has 15 residues. The CDR3 here is CASILPTGKNTEAFF. Written as DNA, the CDR3 is TGTGCCAGCATTCTACCGACAGGGAAGAACACTGAAGCTTTCTTT.

The rearrangement joins TRBV2 to TRBJ2-7; D is ambiguous. The CDR3 loop spans 12 amino acids. Germline CDR1 reads SNHLY; CDR2 reads FYNNEI. The germline V and J ends were trimmed by 8 bases and 0 bases, with 8 bases remaining between them. CDR3: CASATLSYEQYF. The CDR3 DNA reads as TGTGCCAGCGCGACACTCTCCTACGAGCAGTACTTC. The full variable domain, rest sourced from reference TRBV2 and TRBJ2-7, is EPEVTQTPSHQVTQMGQEVILRCVPISNHLYFYWYRQILGQKVEFLVSFYNNEISEKSEIFDDQFSVERPDGSNFTLKIRSTKLEDSAMYFCASATLSYEQYFGPGTRLTVT.

This clonotype was detected many times. CDR3 loop: CASTFDRGNTEAFF. For the CDR3, the DNA is TGTGCCAGCACTTTTGACAGGGGGAACACTGAAGCTTTCTTT. The rearrangement uses TRBV5-4 and TRBJ1-1, with TRBD1 identical over 8 bases. J was trimmed by 1 base and V by 6 bases; bases with no gene match: 5. This CDR3 is built from 14 residues. Germline V gene lookup returns CDR1 SGHNT and CDR2 YYREEE (reference sequence).

The chain links TRBV7-9 to TRBJ2-5; 7 positions agree with TRBD2. V was pared by 1 base and J by 4 bases, with 3 bases of the junction left unmatched. CDR3 length equals 14 residues. Germline CDR1 SEHNR, CDR2 FQNEAQ (reference sequence). CDR3 in amino acids: CASSLEASGETQYF. The DNA of the CDR3 is TGTGCCAGCAGCTTAGAAGCTAGCGGAGAGACCCAGTACTTC.

V gene TRBV5-6 combines with J gene TRBJ1-2; D remains ambiguous. CDR3 size: 13 residues. The V gene's germline CDR1 is SGHDT and CDR2 YYEEEE. V lost 1 base and J lost 2, with 6 bases in between. CDR3 amino acids: CASSLPANYGYTF. For the CDR3, the DNA is TGTGCCAGCAGCTTGCCAGCCAACTATGGCTACACCTTC.

This clonotype was seen at least ten times. The chain combines TRBV2 with TRBJ2-1, with a weak D call TRBD1 (6 bases). This CDR3 spans 13 amino acids. Germline values: CDR1 SNHLY, CDR2 FYNNEI. The germline V and J ends were trimmed by 6 bases and 13 bases, with 19 bases remaining between them. DNA of the CDR3: TGTGCCAGCAGCGAAACCCCGACAGGACAACAGTTCTTC. It is translated as CASSETPTGQQFF.

This clonotype occurred a few times. The rearrangement uses TRBV29-1 and TRBJ1-1, with a tentative D call TRBD1 (5 bases). Germline CDR1 is SQVTM and CDR2 is ANQGSEA. Trimming took off 6 bases at V and 2 bases at J, with 10 bases between the two ends. CDR3 length: 12 amino acids. The CDR3 DNA reads as TGCAGCGTCGAGACAGACAACACTGAAGCTTTCTTT. It encodes CSVETDNTEAFF. Combining the CDR3 with reference TRBV29-1 and TRBJ1-1 gives the whole variable domain SAVISQKPSRDICQRGTSLTIQCQVDSQVTMMFWYRQQPGQSLTLIATANQGSEATYESGFVIDKFPISRPNLTFSTLTVSNMSPEDSSIYLCSVETDNTEAFFGQGTRLTVV.

At least ten counts were recorded for this clonotype. The V and J genes are TRBV29-1 and TRBJ1-1; D remains unclear. There are 11 residues in the CDR3. V gave up 5 bases and J gave up 5 bases, with 9 bases separating them. Germline values: CDR1 SQVTM, CDR2 ANQGSEA. In DNA form, the CDR3 reads TGCAGCGTTCAAGTTCGGACTGAAGCTTTCTTT. Protein: CSVQVRTEAFF. The whole variable domain, filled in from reference TRBV29-1 and TRBJ1-1, reads SAVISQKPSRDICQRGTSLTIQCQVDSQVTMMFWYRQQPGQSLTLIATANQGSEATYESGFVIDKFPISRPNLTFSTLTVSNMSPEDSSIYLCSVQVRTEAFFGQGTRLTVV.

This chain uses TRBV14 with TRBJ2-7; a weak D match, TRBD1 (6 bases). Trimming removed 2 bases at V and 3 bases at J, with 8 bases between. Germline CDR1 is SGHDN and CDR2 is FVKESK. The CDR3 covers 13 residues. CDR3 nucleotides: TGTGCCAGCAGCCAACGGACAGTCTACGAGCAGTACTTC. Encoded protein: CASSQRTVYEQYF.

The J gene is TRBJ1-5, the V gene TRBV4-2; no clear D. Germline V gives CDR1 LGHNA, CDR2 YNFKEQ. The CDR3 loop spans 15 amino acids. Trimming removed 3 bases at V and 7 bases at J, with 16 bases between. The CDR3 loop is CASSHPGPGSQPQHF. The CDR3 bases are TGTGCCAGCAGCCACCCGGGCCCAGGTAGCCAGCCCCAGCATTTT.